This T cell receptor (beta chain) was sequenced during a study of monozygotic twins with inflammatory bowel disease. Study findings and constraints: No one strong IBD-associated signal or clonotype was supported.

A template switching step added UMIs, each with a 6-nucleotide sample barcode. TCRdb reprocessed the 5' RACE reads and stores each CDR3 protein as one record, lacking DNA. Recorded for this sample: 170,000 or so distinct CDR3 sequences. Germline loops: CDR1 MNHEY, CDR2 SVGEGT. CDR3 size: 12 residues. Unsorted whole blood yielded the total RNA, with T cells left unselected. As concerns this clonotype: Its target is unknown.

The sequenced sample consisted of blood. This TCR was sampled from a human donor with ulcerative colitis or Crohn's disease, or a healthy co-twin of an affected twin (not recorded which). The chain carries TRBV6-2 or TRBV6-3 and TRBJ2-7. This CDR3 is CASSMRSYEQYF.